This T cell receptor beta chain derives from a study of blood T cells in healthy people across ages. A sample-barcoded 5' primer and a J-beta primer mix were used in a second PCR of about 6 to 11 cycles. Via MiXCR, TCRdb re-called the 5' RACE reads, giving one row per CDR3 protein. The sample consists of about 1.7 million distinct CDR3 sequences, 28% of them appearing once. This clonotype was seen only a few times. Its antigen is still unknown. Study-wide points: In older individuals, TCR beta diversity per million T cells was lower, falling roughly linearly with age.

The V end lost 4 bases, the J end lost 0 bases, and 11 bases lay between the germline ends. The CDR3 extends over 16 amino acids. The germline gives CDR1 SGHRS, CDR2 YFSETQ. Sequenced: blood. The receptor was derived from a woman aged 30 to 39 in good health. The rearrangement joins TRBV5-1 to TRBJ1-6; D not certain. The CDR3 region has the DNA TGCGCCAGCAGCCCGAGGGAGGCCTCCTATAATTCACCCCTCCACTTT. It translates to CASSPREASYNSPLHF.